This T cell receptor (beta chain) was recovered during a study of cytomegalovirus exposure and HLA in healthy donors. Study-level points and caveats: In a later analysis, a missense DCLRE1C variant was linked to TCR beta V- and J-gene trimming.

This clone was found a few times. The antigen is not known. The PCR had 60 Vbeta and 13 Jbeta primers. The data were produced by immunoSEQ multiplex PCR, yet TCRdb's version contains in-frame clones alone and is incomplete. This table holds about 200,000 clones, approximately 86% found once. V was cut by 4 bases and J by 2 bases, with 10 bases left in between. Germline-derived CDR1 and CDR2 are MNHNS and SASEGT. The CDR3 has 14 residues. This rearrangement joins TRBV6-1 to TRBJ2-3; possible D gene TRBD2, 6 bases. Sequencing was done on a sample of PBMCs. This sequence originates from a boy aged 2-15 years in good health and CMV-seronegative. The DNA of the CDR3 is TGTGCCAGCAGTGCGACTAGGGTCACAGATACGCAGTATTTT. Amino acids: CASSATRVTDTQYF.